This section outlines one T cell receptor beta chain sequence together with its context. The sample comes from a study of blood T cell repertoires in COVID-19. CDR1 and CDR2 (germline): LNHDA, SQIVND (reference sequence). V lost 5 bases to trimming and J lost 3 bases, with 14 bases between them. This CDR3 has 15 residues. Method: immunoSEQ multiplex PCR; TCRdb's copy keeps in-frame clones and lacks some. The table shows more than 150,000 clones, with about 86% occurring only once. This receptor was identified in a young man with active or convalescent COVID-19. The sequenced sample consisted of peripheral blood. The chain joins TRBV19 to TRBJ1-5, with D possibly matching TRBD1 (6 bases). The CDR3 loop reads CASSVSRGANQPQHF. For the CDR3, the DNA is TGTGCCAGTAGTGTCTCCAGGGGAGCCAATCAGCCCCAGCATTTT.